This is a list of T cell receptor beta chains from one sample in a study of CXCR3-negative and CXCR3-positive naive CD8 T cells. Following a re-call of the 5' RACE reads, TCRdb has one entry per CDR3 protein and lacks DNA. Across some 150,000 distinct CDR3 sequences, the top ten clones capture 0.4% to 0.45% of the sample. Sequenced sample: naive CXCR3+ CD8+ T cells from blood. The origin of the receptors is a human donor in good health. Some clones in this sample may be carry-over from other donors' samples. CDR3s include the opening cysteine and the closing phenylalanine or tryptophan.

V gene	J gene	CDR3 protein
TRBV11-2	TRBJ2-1	CASSLGLGTDYNEQFF
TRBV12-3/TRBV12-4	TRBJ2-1	CASSFWGQPNQFF
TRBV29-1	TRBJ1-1	CSGAGNEPEAFF
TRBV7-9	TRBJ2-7	CASSLVGVFDEQYF
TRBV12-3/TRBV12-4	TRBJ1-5	CASRRDGGQPQHF
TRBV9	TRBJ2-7	CASSGGQGSFYEQYF
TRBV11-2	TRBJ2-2	CASSFWGTGELFF
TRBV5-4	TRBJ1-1	CASSSTDRNTEAFF
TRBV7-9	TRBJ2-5	CASSLSGAAETQYF
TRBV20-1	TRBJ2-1	CSARPESGLAGEEEQFF
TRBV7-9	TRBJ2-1	CASPGPYNEQFF
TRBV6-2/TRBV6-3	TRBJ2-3	CASSEVLPPNTQYF
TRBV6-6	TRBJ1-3	CASTGSSGNTIYF
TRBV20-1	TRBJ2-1	CSASRDRANEQFF
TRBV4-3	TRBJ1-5	CASSQEWAGNQPQHF
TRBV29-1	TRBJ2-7	CSVVPAGRPYEQYF
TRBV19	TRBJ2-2	CASQGGSDGELFF
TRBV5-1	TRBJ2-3	CASSLVGTHTDTQYF